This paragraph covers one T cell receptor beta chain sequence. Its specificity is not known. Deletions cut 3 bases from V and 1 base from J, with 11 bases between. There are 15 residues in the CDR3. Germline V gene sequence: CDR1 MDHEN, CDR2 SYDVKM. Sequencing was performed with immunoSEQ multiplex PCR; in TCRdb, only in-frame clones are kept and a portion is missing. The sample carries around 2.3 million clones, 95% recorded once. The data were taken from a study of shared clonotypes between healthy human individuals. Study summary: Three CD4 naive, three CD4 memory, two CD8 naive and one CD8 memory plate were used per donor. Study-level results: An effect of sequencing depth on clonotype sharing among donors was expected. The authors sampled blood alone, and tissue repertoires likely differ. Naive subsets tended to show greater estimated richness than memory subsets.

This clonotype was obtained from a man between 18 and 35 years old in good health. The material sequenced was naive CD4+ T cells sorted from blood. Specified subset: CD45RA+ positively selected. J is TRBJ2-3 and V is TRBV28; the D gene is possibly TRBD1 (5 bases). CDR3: CASSLTGAGTDTQYF. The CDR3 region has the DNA TGTGCCAGCAGTTTGACTGGGGCAGGCACAGATACGCAGTATTTT.